Listed here are 18 T cell receptor beta chains from one sample, sequenced in a study of blood T cell repertoires in COVID-19. Generated by immunoSEQ multiplex PCR, the TCRdb table keeps only in-frame clones and is missing some. The repertoire holds tens of thousands of clones, with approximately 80% as singletons. The material sequenced was peripheral blood. These TCRs come from a man in his 70s with acute or convalescent COVID-19.

This clone has just a few counts. The J gene is TRBJ1-6, the V gene TRBV7-3; D is uncertain. The CDR3 consists of 14 residues. The V gene lost 5 bases and the J gene lost 9 bases, with 14 bases spanning the gap. Germline V CDR1 and CDR2: SGHTA, FQGTGA. Here the CDR3 reads CASSENVSGSPLHF. The CDR3 nucleotides are TGTGCCAGCAGCGAAAACGTCTCGGGTTCACCCCTCCACTTT.

CDR3: CASSAGTGGRMDEQFF. CDR3 in DNA: TGTGCCAGTAGTGCCGGGACAGGGGGAAGAATGGATGAGCAGTTCTTC. This chain links TRBV19 with TRBJ2-1; 11 bases fit TRBD1. The CDR3 is 16 residues long. CDR1 and CDR2 (germline): LNHDA, SQIVND (reference sequence). V lost 5 bases and J lost 8; bases outside the gene matches: 11.

V and J are TRBV11-1 and TRBJ1-5; D is unclear. With 2 bases removed from V and 2 bases from J, the gap between germline ends came to 4 bases. The CDR3 loop spans 13 amino acids. Looked up from germline, CDR1 is SGHAT and CDR2 is FQDESV (reference sequence). The CDR3 DNA is TGTGCCAGCAGCTTAAGAGGCAATCAGCCCCAGCATTTT. Its translation is CASSLRGNQPQHF.

The chain combines TRBV7-6 with TRBJ2-1, with 8 positions matching TRBD1. V shed 5 bases and J 4 bases; nucleotides not matched to a gene: 7. In germline, CDR1 is SGHVS, CDR2 FNYEAQ. The CDR3 extends over 15 amino acids. As DNA, the CDR3 is TGTGCCAGCAGCCAGGGGGCATCGCGGTACAATGAGCAGTTCTTC. Its protein is CASSQGASRYNEQFF.

The J gene is TRBJ2-5, the V gene TRBV7-8, with a possible D match to TRBD2 (6 bases). The CDR3 runs to 14 residues. Germline CDR1 reads SGHVS; CDR2 reads FQNEAQ. V shed 5 bases and J shed 5 bases, with 15 bases lying between them. The CDR3 sequence: CASSPRDLVETQYF. The CDR3 bases are TGTGCCAGCAGCCCCCGGGACTTAGTGGAGACCCAGTACTTC.

This chain uses TRBV7-9 with TRBJ1-5; 7 bases are shared with TRBD1. There are 17 residues in the CDR3. V shed 1 base and J 1 base; nucleotides not matched to a gene: 7. From germline, CDR1 is SEHNR and CDR2 FQNEAQ (reference sequence). CDR3 amino acids: CASSLGTGPLSNQPQHF. DNA for the CDR3: TGTGCCAGCAGCTTAGGGACAGGACCTTTAAGCAATCAGCCCCAGCATTTT.

The chain has TRBV7-8 and TRBJ1-2; 7 nucleotides align to TRBD1. Looked up from germline, CDR1 is SGHVS and CDR2 is FQNEAQ. The CDR3 totals 15 residues. V was pared by 6 bases and J by 2 bases, with 9 bases of the junction left unmatched. CDR3 amino acids: CASSLNRGVNYGYTF. The CDR3 DNA follows: TGTGCCAGCAGTCTCAACAGGGGAGTAAACTATGGCTACACCTTC.

This chain joins TRBV5-1 and TRBJ2-1; 7 bases align to TRBD2. The J segment lost 7 bases and the V segment lost 0 bases, leaving 7 bases of the junction unmatched. Looked up from germline, CDR1 is SGHRS and CDR2 is YFSETQ. This CDR3 contains 15 residues. CDR3 nucleotides: TGCGCCAGCAGCTTGGAGGGAGGGTGGGAGAATGAGCAGTTCTTC. It encodes CASSLEGGWENEQFF.

This clone is a singleton in its sample. The V gene is TRBV14, the J gene TRBJ2-1; 8 positions agree with TRBD1. This CDR3 is built from 22 residues. CDR1 and CDR2 (germline): SGHDN, FVKESK. V trimming: 0 bases; J trimming: 7 bases; junction bases outside the gene matches: 26. CDR3 amino acids: CASSQDLEVRDTGTGILNEQFF. CDR3 in DNA: TGTGCCAGCAGCCAAGATCTTGAGGTGCGGGATACCGGGACAGGTATCCTGAATGAGCAGTTCTTC.

For this clone: At one boundary the junction diverges from the germline segment, which might be a read error. The sample holds other DNA sequences that translate to the same CDR3. The V and J genes are TRBV19 and TRBJ1-5; 7 bases fit TRBD1. Germline loops: CDR1 LNHDA, CDR2 SQIVND (reference sequence). CDR3 length: 14 amino acids. CDR3 sequence (DNA): TGCGCCAGTAGGATAACAGGGGAAGGTCAGCCCCAGCATTTT. Translating gives CASRITGEGQPQHF.

This clone was detected only a few times. The chain links TRBV19 to TRBJ1-5, with D unclear. The germline V gene has CDR1 LNHDA and CDR2 SQIVND (reference sequence). The CDR3 is 14 amino acids. The V end was cut by 2 bases, the J end by 1 base, with 6 bases between. The CDR3 DNA reads as TGTGCCAGTAGTATAACTGCGAGCAATCAGCCCCAGCATTTT. The encoded protein is CASSITASNQPQHF.

The genes are TRBV7-2 and TRBJ1-1; the D gene is possibly TRBD1 (6 bases). This CDR3 is built from 14 residues. Trimming removed 5 bases at V and 2 bases at J, with 12 bases between. CDR1 SGHTA and CDR2 FQGNSA come from the germline V gene. The CDR3 region has the DNA TGTGCCAGCAGCAGCAGGGGCCTTAACACTGAAGCTTTCTTT. Its protein product is CASSSRGLNTEAFF. Drawing the rest from reference TRBV7-2 and TRBJ1-1, the complete variable domain is GAGVSQSPSNKVTEKGKDVELRCDPISGHTALYWYRQSLGQGLEFLIYFQGNSAPDKSGLPSDRFSAERTGGSVSTLTIQRTQQEDSAVYLCASSSRGLNTEAFFGQGTRLTVV.

The chain carries TRBV6-5 and TRBJ1-3; no clear D. There are 15 residues in the CDR3. The germline gives CDR1 MNHEY, CDR2 SVGAGI. Trimming stripped 0 bases from V and 0 bases from J, with 6 bases between. For the CDR3, the DNA is TGTGCCAGCAGTTACTCAGCTAACTCTGGAAACACCATATATTTT. This encodes CASSYSANSGNTIYF.

The chain recombines TRBV5-1 with TRBJ1-1; TRBD1 is a possible D gene (5 bases). The CDR3 length is 14 residues. Germline V gives CDR1 SGHRS, CDR2 YFSETQ. Trimming left V 2 bases short and J 1 base short, with 9 bases between. In DNA, the CDR3 is TGCGCCAGCAGCTTTGGGAGGGGGAACACTGAAGCTTTCTTT. It translates to CASSFGRGNTEAFF.

This chain links TRBV2 with TRBJ1-5, with TRBD1 as a possible D gene (5 bases). Germline CDR1 and CDR2: SNHLY and FYNNEI. The CDR3 extends over 14 amino acids. V dropped 7 bases and J dropped 0 bases, with 10 bases sitting between them. The CDR3, as DNA: TGTGCCAGCAAAGGGGAATATAGCAATCAGCCCCAGCATTTT. Amino acids: CASKGEYSNQPQHF. The whole variable domain, filled in from reference TRBV2 and TRBJ1-5, reads EPEVTQTPSHQVTQMGQEVILRCVPISNHLYFYWYRQILGQKVEFLVSFYNNEISEKSEIFDDQFSVERPDGSNFTLKIRSTKLEDSAMYFCASKGEYSNQPQHFGDGTRLSIL.

The CDR3 nucleotides read TGTGCCAGCAGCGTTAGCGGGGGGGCCGCACAGTTCTTC. Its translation: CASSVSGGAAQFF. The rearrangement uses TRBV7-9 and TRBJ2-1; TRBD2 aligns across 11 bases. J lost 13 bases, V lost 5 bases, and 7 bases had no gene match. The CDR3 has 13 amino acids. Germline V gene lookup returns CDR1 SEHNR and CDR2 FQNEAQ (reference sequence).

The chain links TRBV5-6 to TRBJ2-2; 15 bases are shared with TRBD2. The germline V gene encodes CDR1 SGHDT and CDR2 YYEEEE. The CDR3 has 18 residues. Trimming took 0 bases from V and 5 from J; bases not matched to a gene: 5. This CDR3 reads CASSLEAGLAGGTGELFF. The DNA of the CDR3 is TGTGCCAGCAGCTTGGAGGCGGGACTAGCGGGGGGTACCGGGGAGCTGTTTTTT.

The genes are TRBV14 and TRBJ2-2; 8 nucleotides match TRBD1. Trimming cost V 2 bases and J 6 bases; bases outside gene matches: 5. This CDR3 comprises 15 residues. Germline CDR1 reads SGHDN; CDR2 reads FVKESK. For the CDR3, the DNA is TGTGCCAGCAGCCAATGGCAGGGGGCCCCCGGGGAGCTGTTTTTT. Its protein is CASSQWQGAPGELFF.